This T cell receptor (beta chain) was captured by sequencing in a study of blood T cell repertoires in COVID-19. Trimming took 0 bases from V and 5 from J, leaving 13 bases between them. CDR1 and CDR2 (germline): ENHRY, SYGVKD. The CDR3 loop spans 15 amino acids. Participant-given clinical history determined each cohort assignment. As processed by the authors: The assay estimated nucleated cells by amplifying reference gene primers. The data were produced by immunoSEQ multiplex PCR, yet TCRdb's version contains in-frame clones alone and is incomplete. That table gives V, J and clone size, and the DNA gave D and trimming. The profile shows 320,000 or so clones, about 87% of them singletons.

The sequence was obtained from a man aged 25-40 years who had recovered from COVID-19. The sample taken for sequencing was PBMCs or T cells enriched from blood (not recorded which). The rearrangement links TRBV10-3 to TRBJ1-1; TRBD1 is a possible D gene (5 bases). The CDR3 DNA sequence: TGTGCCATCAGTGAGTCGACAAGGGGTGGAACTGAAGCTTTCTTT. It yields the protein CAISESTRGGTEAFF.